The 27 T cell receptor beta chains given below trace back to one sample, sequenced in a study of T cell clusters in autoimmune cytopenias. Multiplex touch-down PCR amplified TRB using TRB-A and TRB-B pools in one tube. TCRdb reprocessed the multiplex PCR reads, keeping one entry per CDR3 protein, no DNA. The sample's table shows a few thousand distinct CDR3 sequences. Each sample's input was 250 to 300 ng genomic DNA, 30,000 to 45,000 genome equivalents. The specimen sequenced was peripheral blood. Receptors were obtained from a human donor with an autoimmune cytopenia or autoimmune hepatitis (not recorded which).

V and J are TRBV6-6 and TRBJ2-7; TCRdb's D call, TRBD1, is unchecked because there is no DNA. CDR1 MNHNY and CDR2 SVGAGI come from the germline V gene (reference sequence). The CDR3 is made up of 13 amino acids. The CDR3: CASSLDRAYEEYF.

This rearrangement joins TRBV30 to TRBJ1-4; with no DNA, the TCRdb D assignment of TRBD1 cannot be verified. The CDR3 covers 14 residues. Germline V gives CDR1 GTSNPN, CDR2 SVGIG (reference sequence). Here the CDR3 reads CAWSSGTANEKLFF.

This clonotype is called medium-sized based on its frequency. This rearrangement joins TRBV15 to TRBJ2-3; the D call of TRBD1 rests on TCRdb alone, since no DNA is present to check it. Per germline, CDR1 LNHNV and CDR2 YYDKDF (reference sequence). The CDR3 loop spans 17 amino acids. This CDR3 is CATSRVGSDRFADTQYF.

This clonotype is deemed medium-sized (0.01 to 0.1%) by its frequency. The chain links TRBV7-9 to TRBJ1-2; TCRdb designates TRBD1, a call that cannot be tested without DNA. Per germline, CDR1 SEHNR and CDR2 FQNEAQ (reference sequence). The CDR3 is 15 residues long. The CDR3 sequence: CASSARDRGLEGYTF.

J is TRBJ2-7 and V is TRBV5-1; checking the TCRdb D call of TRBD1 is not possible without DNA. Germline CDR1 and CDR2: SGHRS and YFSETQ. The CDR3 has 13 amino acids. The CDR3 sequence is CASSWRQSGEQYF. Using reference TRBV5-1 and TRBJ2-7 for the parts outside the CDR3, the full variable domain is KAGVTQTPRYLIKTRGQQVTLSCSPISGHRSVSWYQQTPGQGLQFLFEYFSETQRNKGNFPGRFSGRQFSNSRSEMNVSTLELGDSALYLCASSWRQSGEQYFGPGTRLTVT.

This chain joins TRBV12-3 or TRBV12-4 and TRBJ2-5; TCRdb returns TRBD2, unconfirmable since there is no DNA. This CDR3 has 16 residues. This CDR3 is CASSPELAGGKETQYF.

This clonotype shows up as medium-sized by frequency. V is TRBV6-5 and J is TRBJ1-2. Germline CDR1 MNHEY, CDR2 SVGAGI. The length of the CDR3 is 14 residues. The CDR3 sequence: CASSYSRRDYGYTF.

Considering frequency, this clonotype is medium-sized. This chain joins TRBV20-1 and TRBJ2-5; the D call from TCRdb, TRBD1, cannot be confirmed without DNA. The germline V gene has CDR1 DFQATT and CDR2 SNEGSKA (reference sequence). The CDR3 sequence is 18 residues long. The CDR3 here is CSARDALRWGGSQETQYF.

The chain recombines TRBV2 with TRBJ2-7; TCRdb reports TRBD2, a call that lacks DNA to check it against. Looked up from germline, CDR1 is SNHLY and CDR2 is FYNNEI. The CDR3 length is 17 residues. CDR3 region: CASTRLAGASISYEQYF.

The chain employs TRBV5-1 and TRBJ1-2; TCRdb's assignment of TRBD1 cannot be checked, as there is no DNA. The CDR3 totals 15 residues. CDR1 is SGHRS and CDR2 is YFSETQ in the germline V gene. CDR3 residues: CASSSLGGGPYGYTF. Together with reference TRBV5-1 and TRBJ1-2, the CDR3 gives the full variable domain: KAGVTQTPRYLIKTRGQQVTLSCSPISGHRSVSWYQQTPGQGLQFLFEYFSETQRNKGNFPGRFSGRQFSNSRSEMNVSTLELGDSALYLCASSSLGGGPYGYTFGSGTRLTVV.

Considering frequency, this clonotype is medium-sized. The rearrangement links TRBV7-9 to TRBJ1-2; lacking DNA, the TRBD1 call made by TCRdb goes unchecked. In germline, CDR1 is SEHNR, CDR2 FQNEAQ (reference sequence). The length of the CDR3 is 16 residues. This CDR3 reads CASWAGTANTGWGYTF.

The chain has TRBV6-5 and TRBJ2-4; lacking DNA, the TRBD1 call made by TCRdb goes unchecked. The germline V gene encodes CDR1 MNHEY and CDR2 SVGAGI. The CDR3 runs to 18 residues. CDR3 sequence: CASSERTVTGLAKNIQYF.

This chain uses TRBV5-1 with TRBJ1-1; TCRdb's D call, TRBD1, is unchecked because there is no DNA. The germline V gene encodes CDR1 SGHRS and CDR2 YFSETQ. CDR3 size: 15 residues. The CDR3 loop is CASSPAWGSNTEAFF.

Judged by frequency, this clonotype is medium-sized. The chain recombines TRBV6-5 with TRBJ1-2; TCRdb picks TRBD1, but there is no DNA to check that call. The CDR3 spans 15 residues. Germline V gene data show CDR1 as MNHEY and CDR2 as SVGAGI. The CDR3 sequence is CASFRRGQGNYGYTF.

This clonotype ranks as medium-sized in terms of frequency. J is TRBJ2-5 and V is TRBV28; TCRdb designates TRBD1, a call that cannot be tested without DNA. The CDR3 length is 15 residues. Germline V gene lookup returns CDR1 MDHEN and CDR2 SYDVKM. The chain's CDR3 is CASSLQGGVRETQYF.

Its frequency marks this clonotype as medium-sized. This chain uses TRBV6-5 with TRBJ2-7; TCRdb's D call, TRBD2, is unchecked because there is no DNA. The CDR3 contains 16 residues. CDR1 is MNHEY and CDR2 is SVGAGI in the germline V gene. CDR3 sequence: CASRDGTSGSSYEQYF.

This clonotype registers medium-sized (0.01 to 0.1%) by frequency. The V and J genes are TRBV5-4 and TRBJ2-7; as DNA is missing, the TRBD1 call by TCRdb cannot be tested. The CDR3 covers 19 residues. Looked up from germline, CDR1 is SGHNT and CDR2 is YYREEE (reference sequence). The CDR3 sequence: CASSLGAQFDRASSYEQYF.

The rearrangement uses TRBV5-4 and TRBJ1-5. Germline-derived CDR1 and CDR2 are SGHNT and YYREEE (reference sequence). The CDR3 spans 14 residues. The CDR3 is CASNSEYSNQPQHF.

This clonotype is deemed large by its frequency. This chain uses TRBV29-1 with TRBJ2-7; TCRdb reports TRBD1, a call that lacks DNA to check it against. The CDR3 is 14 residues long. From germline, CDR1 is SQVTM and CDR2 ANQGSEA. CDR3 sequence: CSVRRDSTSYEQYF.

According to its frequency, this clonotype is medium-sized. The chain's CDR3 is CACCWDVHEAFF. The chain joins TRBV30 to TRBJ1-1; the D call from TCRdb, TRBD1, cannot be confirmed without DNA. The germline V gene encodes CDR1 GTSNPN and CDR2 SVGIG (reference sequence). The CDR3 has 12 amino acids.

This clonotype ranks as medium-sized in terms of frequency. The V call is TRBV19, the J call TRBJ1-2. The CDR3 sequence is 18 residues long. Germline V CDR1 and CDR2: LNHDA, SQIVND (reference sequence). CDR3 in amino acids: CASSISATSSTVYSGYTF.

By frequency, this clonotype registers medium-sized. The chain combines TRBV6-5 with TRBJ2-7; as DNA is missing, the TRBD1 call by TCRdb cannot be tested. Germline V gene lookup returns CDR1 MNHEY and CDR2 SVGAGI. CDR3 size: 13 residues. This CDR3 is CAAQGTATYEQYF.

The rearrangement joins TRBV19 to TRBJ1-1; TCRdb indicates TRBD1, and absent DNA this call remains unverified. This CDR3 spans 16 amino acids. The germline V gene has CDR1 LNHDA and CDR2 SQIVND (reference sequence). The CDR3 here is CASSTSGTGKNTEAFF. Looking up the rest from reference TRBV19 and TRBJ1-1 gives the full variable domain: DGGITQSPKYLFRKEGQNVTLSCEQNLNHDAMYWYRQDPGQGLRLIYYSQIVNDFQKGDIAEGYSVSREKKESFPLTVTSAQKNPTAFYLCASSTSGTGKNTEAFFGQGTRLTVV.

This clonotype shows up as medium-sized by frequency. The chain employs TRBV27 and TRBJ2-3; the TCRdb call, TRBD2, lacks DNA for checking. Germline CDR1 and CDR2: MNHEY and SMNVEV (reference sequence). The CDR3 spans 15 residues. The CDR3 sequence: CASSIGTFSTDTQYF.

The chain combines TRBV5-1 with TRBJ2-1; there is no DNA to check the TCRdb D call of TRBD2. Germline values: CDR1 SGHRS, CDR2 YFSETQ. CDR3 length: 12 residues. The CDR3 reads CASSPDGREKFF.

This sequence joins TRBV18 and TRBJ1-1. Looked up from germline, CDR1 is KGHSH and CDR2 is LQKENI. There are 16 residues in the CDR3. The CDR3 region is CASSPMTGFTNTEAFF.

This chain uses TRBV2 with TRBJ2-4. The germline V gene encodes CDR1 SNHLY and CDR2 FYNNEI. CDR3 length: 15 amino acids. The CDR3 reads CASSEPELAKNIQYF.